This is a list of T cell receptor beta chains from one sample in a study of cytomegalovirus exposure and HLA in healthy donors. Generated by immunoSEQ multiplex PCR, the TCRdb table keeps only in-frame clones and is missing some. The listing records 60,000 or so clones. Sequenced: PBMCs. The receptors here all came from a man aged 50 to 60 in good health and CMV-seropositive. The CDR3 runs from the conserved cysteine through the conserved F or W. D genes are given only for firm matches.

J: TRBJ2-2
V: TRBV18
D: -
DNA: TGTGCCAGCTCACCACTGGGAGGAACCGGGGAGCTGTTTTTT
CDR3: CASSPLGGTGELFF

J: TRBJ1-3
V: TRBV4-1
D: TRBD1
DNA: TGCGCCAGCAGCCGCGGGACAGGGGTAGGAAACACCATATATTTT
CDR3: CASSRGTGVGNTIYF

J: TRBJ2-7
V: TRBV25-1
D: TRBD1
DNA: TGTGCCAGCGGGCCCAGGGGGCTCCACTTCGACGAGCAGTACTTC
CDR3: CASGPRGLHFDEQYF

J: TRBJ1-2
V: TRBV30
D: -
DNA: TGTGCCGGAGAAAACTATGGCTACACCTTC
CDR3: CAGENYGYTF

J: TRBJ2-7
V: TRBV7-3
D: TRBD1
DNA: TGTGCCAGCAGCTTAATGGTGGGACAGGGCCTCATTTTC
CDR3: CASSLMVGQGLIF

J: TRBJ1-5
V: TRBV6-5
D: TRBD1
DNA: TGTGCCAGCCGGGACAGTAGCAATCAGCCCCAGCATTTT
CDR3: CASRDSSNQPQHF

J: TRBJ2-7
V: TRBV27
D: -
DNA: TGTGCCAGCAGTTCCCTGACAGGGAGGTCCTACGAGCAGTACTTC
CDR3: CASSSLTGRSYEQYF

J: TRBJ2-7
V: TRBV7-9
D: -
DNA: TGTGCCAGCAGCTTGACCGGGGACGAGCAGTACTTC
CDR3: CASSLTGDEQYF

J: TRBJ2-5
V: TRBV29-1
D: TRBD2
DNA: TGCAGCACAAGGGGAGGGACTTTAGAGACCCAGTACTTC
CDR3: CSTRGGTLETQYF

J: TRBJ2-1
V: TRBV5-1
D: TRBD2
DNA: TGCGCCAGCAGCTTGACAACTAGCGGGAGTTTCGATGAGCAGTTCTTC
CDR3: CASSLTTSGSFDEQFF

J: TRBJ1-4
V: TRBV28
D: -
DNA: TGTGCCAGCAGTACCTACCGAGGGGAGGATGAAAAACTGTTTTTT
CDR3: CASSTYRGEDEKLFF

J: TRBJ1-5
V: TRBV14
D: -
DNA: TGTGCCAGCAGCCAAGGGGCAGACAATCAGCCCCAGCATTTT
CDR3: CASSQGADNQPQHF

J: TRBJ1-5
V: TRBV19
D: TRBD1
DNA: TGTGCCAGTAGTATAAGGGGGACAGGGTCGGCGTATAGCAATCAGCCCCAGCATTTT
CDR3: CASSIRGTGSAYSNQPQHF

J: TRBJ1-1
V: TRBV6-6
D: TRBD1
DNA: TGTGCCAGCAGTCGGACAGGGAACACTGAAGCTTTCTTT
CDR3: CASSRTGNTEAFF

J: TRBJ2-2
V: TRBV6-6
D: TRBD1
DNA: TGTGCCAGCAGCCCCGGGACAGCCACGAACACCGGGGAGCTGTTTTTT
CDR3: CASSPGTATNTGELFF

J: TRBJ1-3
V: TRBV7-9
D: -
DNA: TGTGCCAGCAGCTTAATGGCCAGCTCTGGAAACACCATATATTTT
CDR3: CASSLMASSGNTIYF

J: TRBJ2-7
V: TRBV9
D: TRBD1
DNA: TGTGCCAGCACCCGGACAGGGAGCTCCTACGAGCAGTACTTC
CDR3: CASTRTGSSYEQYF

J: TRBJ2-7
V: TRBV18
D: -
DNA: TGTGCCAGCTCACAGGGGGCCTACGAGCAGTACTTC
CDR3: CASSQGAYEQYF

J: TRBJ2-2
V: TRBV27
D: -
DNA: TGTGCCAGCAGTCCGACAAACACCGGGGAGCTGTTTTTT
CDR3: CASSPTNTGELFF

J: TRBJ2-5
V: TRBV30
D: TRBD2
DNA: TGTGCCTGGAGTTGGACTAGCGGGGGCCGCCAAGAGACCCAGTACTTC
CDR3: CAWSWTSGGRQETQYF

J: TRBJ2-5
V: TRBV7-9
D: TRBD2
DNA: TGTGCCAGCAGCTTAGGGGGGACTAGCGGCTCGGTTGAGACCCAGTACTTC
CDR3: CASSLGGTSGSVETQYF

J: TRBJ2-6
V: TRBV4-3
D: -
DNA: TGCGCCAGCAGCCAAGATCAGGGGATTGGGGCCAACGTCCTGACTTTC
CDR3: CASSQDQGIGANVLTF

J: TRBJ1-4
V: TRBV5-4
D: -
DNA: TGTGCCAGCAGCTCGGACAGCTTTAATGAAAAACTGTTTTTT
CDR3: CASSSDSFNEKLFF

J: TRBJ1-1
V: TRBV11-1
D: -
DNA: TGTGCCAGCAGCTTACCGCAAGACAGGAAGAGTGAAGCTTTCTTT
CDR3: CASSLPQDRKSEAFF

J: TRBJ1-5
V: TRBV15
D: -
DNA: TGTGCCACCCGGCAGGACAGAGTAATCAATCAGCCCCAGCATTTT
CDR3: CATRQDRVINQPQHF

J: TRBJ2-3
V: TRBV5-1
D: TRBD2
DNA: TGCGCCAGCAGCTTGAGCCTAGCGGGGGACACAGATACGCAGTATTTT
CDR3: CASSLSLAGDTDTQYF

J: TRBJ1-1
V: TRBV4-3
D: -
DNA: TGCGCCAGCAGCCAAGGGCCCGGGTTGGACACTGAAGCTTTCTTT
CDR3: CASSQGPGLDTEAFF

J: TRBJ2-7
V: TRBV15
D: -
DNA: TGTGCCACCAGCAGAGATGCCCACGGCGAGCAGTACTTC
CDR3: CATSRDAHGEQYF

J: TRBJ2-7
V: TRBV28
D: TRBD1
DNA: TGTGCCAGCAGTTTAGGGACAGGGGGAAAATACGAGCAGTACTTC
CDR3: CASSLGTGGKYEQYF

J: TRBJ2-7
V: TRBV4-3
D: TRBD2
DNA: TGCGCCAGCAGCCAAGATGGGGGGGGTTCCTACGAGCAGTACTTC
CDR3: CASSQDGGGSYEQYF

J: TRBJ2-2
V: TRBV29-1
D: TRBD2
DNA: TGCAGCGTCACCTTTAGCGGGAGCGAGTCTGGGGAGCTGTTTTTT
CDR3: CSVTFSGSESGELFF

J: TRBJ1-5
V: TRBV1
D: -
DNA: TGCACCAGCAGCCAAGAAAGGGGACAGGGCCCTCATAGCAATCAGCCCCAGCATTTT
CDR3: CTSSQERGQGPHSNQPQHF

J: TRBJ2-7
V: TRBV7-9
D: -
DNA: TGTGCCAGCAGCTTGTACCCAGGGTACGAGCAGTACTTC
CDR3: CASSLYPGYEQYF

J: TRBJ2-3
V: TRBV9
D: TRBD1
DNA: TGTGCCAGCAGCACGGACAGGGGACGGAGTCGAAGCACAGATACGCAGTATTTT
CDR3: CASSTDRGRSRSTDTQYF

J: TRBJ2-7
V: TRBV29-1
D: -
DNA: TGCAGCGTTGAAAGGGGCCCCTACGAGCAGTACTTC
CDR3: CSVERGPYEQYF

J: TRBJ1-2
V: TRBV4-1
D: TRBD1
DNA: TGCGCCAGCAGCCCCCGGGACAGGGAGGTCTTTAACTATGGCTACACCTTC
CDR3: CASSPRDREVFNYGYTF

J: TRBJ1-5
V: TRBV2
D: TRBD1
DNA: TGTGCCAGCAGTGAAAGCCCGACAGGGTCGGTTATGGCCCAGCATTTT
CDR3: CASSESPTGSVMAQHF